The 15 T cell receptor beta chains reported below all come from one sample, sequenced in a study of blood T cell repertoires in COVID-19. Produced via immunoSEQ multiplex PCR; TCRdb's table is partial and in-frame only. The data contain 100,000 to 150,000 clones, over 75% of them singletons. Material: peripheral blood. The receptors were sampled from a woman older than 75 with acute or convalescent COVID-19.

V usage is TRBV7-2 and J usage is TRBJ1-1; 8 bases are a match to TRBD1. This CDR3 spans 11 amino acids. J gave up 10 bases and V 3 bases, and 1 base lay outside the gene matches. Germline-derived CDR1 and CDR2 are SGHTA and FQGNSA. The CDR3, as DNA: TGTGCCAGCAGCTTGGACAGGGTAGCTTTCTTT. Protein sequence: CASSLDRVAFF.

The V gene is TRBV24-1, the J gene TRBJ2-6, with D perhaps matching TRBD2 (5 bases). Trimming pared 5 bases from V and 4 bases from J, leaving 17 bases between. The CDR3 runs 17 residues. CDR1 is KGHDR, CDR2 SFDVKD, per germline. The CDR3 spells CATSAPDGENGANVLTF. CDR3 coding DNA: TGTGCCACCAGTGCCCCCGACGGGGAGAACGGGGCCAACGTCCTGACTTTC.

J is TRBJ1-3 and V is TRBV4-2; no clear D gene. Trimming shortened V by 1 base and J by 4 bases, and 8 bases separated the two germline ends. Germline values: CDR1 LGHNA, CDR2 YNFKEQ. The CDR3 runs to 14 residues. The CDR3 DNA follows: TGTGCCAGCAGCCAAGGGACTGAAGGAAACACCATATATTTT. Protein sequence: CASSQGTEGNTIYF.

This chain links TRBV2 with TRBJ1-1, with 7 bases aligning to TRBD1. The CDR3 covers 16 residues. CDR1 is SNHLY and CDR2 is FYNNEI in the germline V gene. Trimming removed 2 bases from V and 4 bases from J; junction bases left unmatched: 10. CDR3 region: CASSEWQGGRSTEAFF. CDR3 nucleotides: TGTGCCAGCAGTGAATGGCAGGGGGGACGCTCCACTGAAGCTTTCTTT.

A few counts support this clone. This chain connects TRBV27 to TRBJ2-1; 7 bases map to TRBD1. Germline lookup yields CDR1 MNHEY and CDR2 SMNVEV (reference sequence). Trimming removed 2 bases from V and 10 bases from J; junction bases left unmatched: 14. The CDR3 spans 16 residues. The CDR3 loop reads CASSLATGAGVREQFF. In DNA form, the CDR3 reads TGTGCCAGCAGTTTAGCAACAGGGGCTGGGGTCAGGGAGCAGTTCTTC.

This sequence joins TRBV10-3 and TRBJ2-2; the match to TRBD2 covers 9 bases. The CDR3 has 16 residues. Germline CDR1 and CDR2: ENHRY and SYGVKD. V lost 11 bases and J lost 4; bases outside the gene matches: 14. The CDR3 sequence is CAAQSLAGGGTGELFF. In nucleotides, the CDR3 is TGTGCCGCCCAGTCGTTGGCGGGAGGGGGCACCGGGGAGCTGTTTTTT.

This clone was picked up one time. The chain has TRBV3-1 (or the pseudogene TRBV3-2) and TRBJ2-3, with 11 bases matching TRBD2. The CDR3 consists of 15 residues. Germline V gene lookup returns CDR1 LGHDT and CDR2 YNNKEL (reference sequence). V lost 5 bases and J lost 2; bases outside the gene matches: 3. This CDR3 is CASSSTSGDTDTQYF. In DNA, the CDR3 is TGTGCCAGCAGCTCGACTAGCGGGGACACAGATACGCAGTATTTT.

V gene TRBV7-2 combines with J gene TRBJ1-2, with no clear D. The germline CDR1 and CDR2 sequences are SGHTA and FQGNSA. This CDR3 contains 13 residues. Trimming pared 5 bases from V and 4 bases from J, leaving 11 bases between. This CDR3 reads CASSGENFYGYTF. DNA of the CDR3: TGTGCCAGCAGCGGAGAGAATTTCTATGGCTACACCTTC.

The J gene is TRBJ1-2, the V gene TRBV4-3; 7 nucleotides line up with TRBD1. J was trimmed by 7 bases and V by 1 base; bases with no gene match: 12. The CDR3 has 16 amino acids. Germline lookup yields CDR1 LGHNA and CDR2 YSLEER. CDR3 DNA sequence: TGCGCCAGCAGCCAAGCGACGGTAGGGGGCACGGTTGGCTACACCTTC. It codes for CASSQATVGGTVGYTF.

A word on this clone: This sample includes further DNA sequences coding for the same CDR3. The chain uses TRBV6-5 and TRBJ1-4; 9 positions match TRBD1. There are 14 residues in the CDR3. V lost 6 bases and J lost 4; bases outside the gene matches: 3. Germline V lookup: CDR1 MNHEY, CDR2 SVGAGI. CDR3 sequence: CASRGQGFNEKLFF. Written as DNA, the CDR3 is TGTGCCAGCAGGGGACAGGGCTTTAATGAAAAACTGTTTTTT.

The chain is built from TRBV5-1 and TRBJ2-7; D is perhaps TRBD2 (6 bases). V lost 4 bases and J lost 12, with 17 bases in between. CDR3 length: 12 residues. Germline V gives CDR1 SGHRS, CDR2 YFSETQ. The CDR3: CASSLERDLLYF. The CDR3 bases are TGCGCCAGCAGCCTCGAAAGGGACTTGCTGTACTTC. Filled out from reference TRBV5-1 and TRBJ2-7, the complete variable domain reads KAGVTQTPRYLIKTRGQQVTLSCSPISGHRSVSWYQQTPGQGLQFLFEYFSETQRNKGNFPGRFSGRQFSNSRSEMNVSTLELGDSALYLCASSLERDLLYFGPGTRLTVT.

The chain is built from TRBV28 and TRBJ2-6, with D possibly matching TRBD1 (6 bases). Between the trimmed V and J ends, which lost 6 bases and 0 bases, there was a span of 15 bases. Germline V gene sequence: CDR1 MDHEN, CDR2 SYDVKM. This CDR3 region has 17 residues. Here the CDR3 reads CASRSMDRPSGANVLTF. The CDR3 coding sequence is TGTGCCAGCAGGTCCATGGACAGACCCTCTGGGGCCAACGTCCTGACTTTC. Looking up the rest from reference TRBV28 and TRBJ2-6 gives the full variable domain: DVKVTQSSRYLVKRTGEKVFLECVQDMDHENMFWYRQDPGLGLRLIYFSYDVKMKEKGDIPEGYSVSREKKERFSLILESASTNQTSMYLCASRSMDRPSGANVLTFGAGSRLTVL.

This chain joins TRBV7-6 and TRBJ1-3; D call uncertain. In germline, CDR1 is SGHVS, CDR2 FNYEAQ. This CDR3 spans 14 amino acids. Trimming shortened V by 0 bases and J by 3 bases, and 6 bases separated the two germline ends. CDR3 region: CASSLAASGNTIYF. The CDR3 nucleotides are TGTGCCAGCAGCTTAGCTGCCAGTGGAAACACCATATATTTT.

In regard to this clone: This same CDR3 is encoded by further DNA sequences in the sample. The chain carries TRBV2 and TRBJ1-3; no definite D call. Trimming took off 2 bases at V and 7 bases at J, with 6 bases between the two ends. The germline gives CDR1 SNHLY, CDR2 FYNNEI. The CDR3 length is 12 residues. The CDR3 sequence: CASSEPGNTIYF. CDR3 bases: TGTGCCAGCAGTGAACCCGGGAACACCATATATTTT.

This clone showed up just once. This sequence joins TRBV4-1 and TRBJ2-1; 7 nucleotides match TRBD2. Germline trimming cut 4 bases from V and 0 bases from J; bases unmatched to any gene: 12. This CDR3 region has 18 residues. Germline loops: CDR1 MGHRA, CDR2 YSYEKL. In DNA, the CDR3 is TGCGCCAGCAGCCGAACCTCTAGCGGTTACAACTCCTACAATGAGCAGTTCTTC. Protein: CASSRTSSGYNSYNEQFF.